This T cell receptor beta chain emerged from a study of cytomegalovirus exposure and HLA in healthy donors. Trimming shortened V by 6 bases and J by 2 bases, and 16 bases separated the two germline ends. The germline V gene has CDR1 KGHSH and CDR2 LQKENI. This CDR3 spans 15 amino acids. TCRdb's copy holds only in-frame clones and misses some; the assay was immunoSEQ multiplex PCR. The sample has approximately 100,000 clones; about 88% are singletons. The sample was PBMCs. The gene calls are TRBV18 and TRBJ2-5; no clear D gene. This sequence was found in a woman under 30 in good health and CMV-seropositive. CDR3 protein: CASSSSLVAQETQYF. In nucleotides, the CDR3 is TGTGCCAGCTCGTCCTCGTTGGTAGCTCAAGAGACCCAGTACTTC.